The next 23 T cell receptor beta chains were all read from a single sample in a study of blood T cell repertoires in COVID-19. Produced via immunoSEQ multiplex PCR; TCRdb's table is partial and in-frame only. There are 110,000 or so clones in the sample; roughly 80% occur only once, and approximately 1.5% lies in the top ten. The sequencing input was peripheral blood. These receptor sequences come from a man aged 45-60 years with acute or convalescent COVID-19.

The CDR3 sequence: CASSQPLISGSGNTIYF. The CDR3 DNA reads TGTGCCAGCAGCCAACCCTTGATATCGGGCTCTGGAAACACCATATATTTT. The chain joins TRBV3-1 (or the pseudogene TRBV3-2) to TRBJ1-3; D remains unclear. This CDR3 has 17 residues. The V end was cut by 2 bases, the J end by 0 bases, with 14 bases between. CDR1 and CDR2 (germline): LGHDT, YNNKEL (reference sequence).

This clone appeared a single time. The chain is built from TRBV5-1 and TRBJ2-1; 11 positions agree with TRBD2. Germline CDR1 and CDR2: SGHRS and YFSETQ. After removal of 4 bases from V and 5 bases from J, the junction contained 5 bases not matched to a gene. The CDR3 runs to 15 residues. This chain's CDR3 is CASSPGTSGNNEQFF. In DNA, the CDR3 is TGCGCCAGCAGCCCCGGGACTAGCGGAAACAATGAGCAGTTCTTC.

This clone was observed a few times. The chain has TRBV21-1 and TRBJ1-1; TRBD1 is the table's D call and was not checked against the DNA. TRBV21-1 is designated a pseudogene. The CDR3 has 15 amino acids. As DNA, the CDR3 is TGTGCCAGCAGCAATCCACAGGGAAAGGGCACTGAAGCTTTCTTT. This gives the protein CASSNPQGKGTEAFF.

The V and J genes are TRBV18 and TRBJ1-1, with TRBD1 as a possible D gene (6 bases). V lost 2 bases to trimming and J lost 1 base, with 8 bases between them. The CDR3 loop spans 14 amino acids. Looked up from germline, CDR1 is KGHSH and CDR2 is LQKENI. CDR3 sequence: CASSPRTENTEAFF. DNA of the CDR3: TGTGCCAGCTCACCAAGGACAGAGAACACTGAAGCTTTCTTT.

This chain uses TRBV11-2 with TRBJ1-3; unclear D gene. CDR1 SGHAT and CDR2 FQNNGV come from the germline V gene. The ends were cut back, 6 bases at V and 4 bases at J, with 7 bases in the middle. The length of the CDR3 is 12 residues. This CDR3 reads CASSYTGNTIYF. DNA of the CDR3: TGTGCCAGCAGTTATACAGGAAACACCATATATTTT.

The J gene is TRBJ1-1, the V gene TRBV5-5; possible D gene TRBD1, 6 bases. This CDR3 has 14 residues. The V and J ends lost 4 bases and 1 base respectively, with 11 bases between them. The V gene's germline CDR1 is SGHKS and CDR2 YYEKEE (reference sequence). This CDR3 reads CASSIGQRNTEAFF. In nucleotides, the CDR3 is TGTGCCAGCAGCATAGGACAGCGGAACACTGAAGCTTTCTTT.

This chain joins TRBV19 and TRBJ1-2; the D is unclear. V was shortened by 0 bases and J by 0 bases, with 14 bases between the two germline ends. CDR1 and CDR2 from the germline V gene are LNHDA and SQIVND (reference sequence). This CDR3 has 17 residues. CDR3 nucleotide sequence: TGTGCCAGTAGTATAGATCTATCGAGGCCCACTAACTATGGCTACACCTTC. Protein product: CASSIDLSRPTNYGYTF.

The DNA of the CDR3 is TGCGCCAGCAGCTTGGCCCCGGTAGCGGGGGGGCGAAACATTCAGTACTTC. Amino acids: CASSLAPVAGGRNIQYF. The chain recombines TRBV5-1 with TRBJ2-4, with 11 bases fitting TRBD2. The CDR3 is 17 amino acids. Unmatched junction bases numbered 8, after V lost 0 bases and J lost 6 bases. Per the germline V gene, CDR1 is SGHRS and CDR2 is YFSETQ. Using reference TRBV5-1 and TRBJ2-4 for the parts outside the CDR3, the full variable domain is KAGVTQTPRYLIKTRGQQVTLSCSPISGHRSVSWYQQTPGQGLQFLFEYFSETQRNKGNFPGRFSGRQFSNSRSEMNVSTLELGDSALYLCASSLAPVAGGRNIQYFGAGTRLSVL.

The chain combines TRBV10-2 with TRBJ2-1, with unresolved D. Germline V gene data show CDR1 as WSHSY and CDR2 as SAAADI. Trimming cost V 5 bases and J 7 bases, with 9 bases left between them. The CDR3 runs to 12 residues. The CDR3 region has the DNA TGCGCCAGCAGTCCGTCGAGGAATGAGCAGTTCTTC. Residues: CASSPSRNEQFF.

The chain links TRBV28 to TRBJ2-7; maybe TRBD2 (6 bases). CDR1 and CDR2 (germline): MDHEN, SYDVKM. The CDR3 is 11 amino acids. Trimming stripped 11 bases from V and 6 bases from J, with 14 bases between. CDR3 DNA: TGTGCCGGCGGGACTTTCGGCGAGCAGTACTTC. It specifies CAGGTFGEQYF.

The rearrangement uses TRBV5-4 and TRBJ1-5; D is undetermined. CDR3 length: 17 amino acids. Germline lookup yields CDR1 SGHNT and CDR2 YYREEE (reference sequence). The germline V and J ends were trimmed by 4 bases and 7 bases, with 24 bases remaining between them. The CDR3 region has the DNA TGTGCCAGCAGCAGAGAGACGGCCCTCCGAGGATTCCAGCCCCAGCATTTT. This gives the protein CASSRETALRGFQPQHF.

The rearrangement uses TRBV5-1 and TRBJ2-1; possible D gene TRBD2, 5 bases. The V end lost 4 bases, the J end lost 2 bases, and 13 bases lay between the germline ends. The CDR3 has 15 amino acids. Germline values: CDR1 SGHRS, CDR2 YFSETQ. This chain's CDR3 is CASSVSSRAYNEQFF. CDR3 coding DNA: TGCGCCAGCAGCGTCTCTAGCCGAGCCTACAATGAGCAGTTCTTC.

The gene calls are TRBV9 and TRBJ2-2, with 8 bases matching TRBD1. The CDR3 runs 19 residues. Losses at the gene ends were 0 bases for V and 0 bases for J; bases not matched to a gene: 10. The V gene's germline CDR1 is SGDLS and CDR2 YYNGEE. Written as DNA, the CDR3 is TGTGCCAGCAGCGTAGTTCGGGATAGGGACAGGCCGAACACCGGGGAGCTGTTTTTT. Residues: CASSVVRDRDRPNTGELFF.

The chain employs TRBV6-5 and TRBJ1-2; 10 bases line up with TRBD1. With 2 bases clipped from V and 4 bases from J, the junction kept 4 bases outside the gene matches. CDR1 and CDR2 (germline): MNHEY, SVGAGI. The CDR3 spans 15 residues. Here the CDR3 reads CASSYVGQGGYGYTF. The CDR3 DNA reads TGTGCCAGCAGTTACGTAGGACAGGGGGGCTATGGCTACACCTTC.

The chain is built from TRBV10-3 and TRBJ1-2, with D unresolved. The V gene's germline CDR1 is ENHRY and CDR2 SYGVKD. This CDR3 has 11 residues. V dropped 6 bases and J dropped 10 bases, with 12 bases sitting between them. CDR3 protein: CAISPGRDYTF. The CDR3, as DNA: TGTGCCATCAGCCCCGGACGGGACTACACCTTC.

V is TRBV6-5 and J is TRBJ1-4; D not resolved. CDR1 MNHEY and CDR2 SVGAGI come from the germline V gene. The CDR3 covers 13 residues. V was trimmed by 6 bases and J by 4 bases, leaving 9 bases between them. The CDR3 sequence: CASSREINEKLFF. The CDR3 DNA reads as TGTGCCAGCAGCCGAGAGATTAATGAAAAACTGTTTTTT.

The CDR3 protein is CASSFGAGGPYEQYF. The CDR3, as DNA: TGTGCCAGCAGCTTCGGGGCGGGGGGGCCCTACGAGCAGTACTTC. The chain joins TRBV5-6 to TRBJ2-7; TRBD2 matches 9 bases. Germline values: CDR1 SGHDT, CDR2 YYEEEE. The V segment lost 2 bases and the J segment 2 bases; nucleotides outside the gene matches: 5. The CDR3 extends over 15 amino acids.

This chain connects TRBV24-1 to TRBJ2-3, with TRBD1 matching over 12 bases. The germline V gene has CDR1 KGHDR and CDR2 SFDVKD. V shed 4 bases, J shed 7 bases, and the junction held 5 bases outside the gene matches. The CDR3 loop spans 15 amino acids. The CDR3 protein is CATSERDRGLNTQYF. Written as DNA, the CDR3 is TGTGCCACCAGTGAGCGGGACAGGGGGCTAAATACGCAGTATTTT.

This clone was counted a single time. This rearrangement joins TRBV5-5 to TRBJ1-5; no definite D call. The germline gives CDR1 SGHKS, CDR2 YYEKEE (reference sequence). This CDR3 is built from 15 residues. The V end lost 3 bases, the J end lost 0 bases, and 10 bases lay between the germline ends. The CDR3 DNA follows: TGTGCCAGCAGCTCCTCAGGTATTAGCAATCAGCCCCAGCATTTT. This encodes CASSSSGISNQPQHF.

V and J are TRBV28 and TRBJ1-1; D perhaps matches TRBD1 (6 bases). The CDR3 is 12 amino acids. Trimming stripped 11 bases from V and 4 bases from J, with 14 bases between. Germline V gives CDR1 MDHEN, CDR2 SYDVKM. In DNA, the CDR3 is TGTGCCTTGGGGGGGCATAGCACTGAAGCTTTCTTT. Translated: CALGGHSTEAFF.

This chain uses TRBV14 with TRBJ1-5; no clear D gene. Deletions cut 4 bases from V and 5 bases from J, with 9 bases between. The CDR3 runs 13 residues. The germline V gene encodes CDR1 SGHDN and CDR2 FVKESK. CDR3: CASSPGWDQPQHF. The DNA of the CDR3 is TGTGCCAGCAGCCCCGGGTGGGATCAGCCCCAGCATTTT.

V is TRBV7-8 and J is TRBJ1-6; 8 bases match TRBD1. The CDR3 is made up of 14 amino acids. J was trimmed by 10 bases and V by 3 bases; bases with no gene match: 5. Per the germline V gene, CDR1 is SGHVS and CDR2 is FQNEAQ. CDR3 nucleotide sequence: TGTGCCAGCAGCTTGACCACAGGGGGATCACCCCTCCACTTT. As protein: CASSLTTGGSPLHF.

The genes are TRBV30 and TRBJ1-5; D unclear. Trimming shortened V by 1 base and J by 4 bases, and 5 bases separated the two germline ends. This CDR3 is 12 amino acids long. Germline assignment: CDR1 GTSNPN and CDR2 SVGIG (reference sequence). CDR3 nucleotides: TGTGCCTGGAGTGGGAGGAATCAGCCCCAGCATTTT. This translates into CAWSGRNQPQHF. Using reference TRBV30 and TRBJ1-5 for the parts outside the CDR3, the full variable domain is SQTIHQWPATLVQPVGSPLSLECTVEGTSNPNLYWYRQAAGRGLQLLFYSVGIGQISSEVPQNLSASRPQDRQFILSSKKLLLSDSGFYLCAWSGRNQPQHFGDGTRLSIL.